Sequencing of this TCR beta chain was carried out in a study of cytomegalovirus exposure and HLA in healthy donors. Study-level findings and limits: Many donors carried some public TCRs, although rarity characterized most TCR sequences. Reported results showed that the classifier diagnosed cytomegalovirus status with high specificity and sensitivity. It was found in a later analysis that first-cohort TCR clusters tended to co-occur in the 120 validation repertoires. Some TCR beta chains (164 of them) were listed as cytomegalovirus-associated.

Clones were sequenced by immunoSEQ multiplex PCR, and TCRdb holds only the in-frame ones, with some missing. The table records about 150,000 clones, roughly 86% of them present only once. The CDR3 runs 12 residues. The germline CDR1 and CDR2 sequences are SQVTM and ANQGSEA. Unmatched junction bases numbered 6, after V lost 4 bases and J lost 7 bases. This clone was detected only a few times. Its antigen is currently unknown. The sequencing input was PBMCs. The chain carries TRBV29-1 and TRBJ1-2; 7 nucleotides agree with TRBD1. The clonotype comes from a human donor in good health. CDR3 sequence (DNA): TGCAGCGTTGCGAGACAGGGAGGTGGCTACACCTTC. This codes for CSVARQGGGYTF.